This T cell receptor (beta chain) was documented in a study of cytotoxic CD8 clonotypes in ibrutinib-treated CLL. General observations from the study: Public clonotypes showed up rarely, and on treatment they shrank or held steady.

This CDR3 has 15 amino acids. Trimming took 0 bases from V and 4 from J, leaving 12 bases between them. The V gene's germline CDR1 is MNHEY and CDR2 SVGAGI. Clones were sequenced by immunoSEQ multiplex PCR, and TCRdb holds only the in-frame ones, with some missing. The profile covers over 120,000 clones, with 76% appearing a single time and just over 5% taken by the ten largest. Turning to this clone: The target antigen is unknown.

The sequencing here drew on PBMCs, taken after 24 months of ibrutinib treatment. The chain joins TRBV6-5 to TRBJ1-2; D is perhaps TRBD1 (6 bases). The sequence derives from a human donor with chronic lymphocytic leukemia. CDR3 loop: CASSYSGGGGYGYTF. The CDR3, as DNA: TGTGCCAGCAGTTACTCTGGGGGGGGCGGCTATGGCTACACCTTC.